A selection of T cell receptor beta chains follows, all from one sample in a study of T cell repertoires in cytomegalovirus infection. MiXCR, applied by TCRdb to the reads, yields one record per CDR3 protein. The repertoire has roughly 760,000 distinct CDR3 sequences, 35% of them found once; the top ten carry roughly 2.9%. Sequencing was carried out using PBMCs. Receptors originate from a human donor in good health (CMV status not recorded). Some clones in this sample may be carry-over from other donors' samples. The CDR3 runs from the conserved cysteine through the conserved F or W. The D gene is left open where the match is weak. Some rows have no size entry. The others give once, few or many, or a class for an expanded clone.

J gene | V gene | D gene | clone size | CDR3 DNA | CDR3 protein
TRBJ2-2 | TRBV28 | . | few | TGTGCCAGCAAGGGTCGAGTCACCGGGGAGCTGTTTTTT | CASKGRVTGELFF
TRBJ1-1 | TRBV7-9 | . | once | TGTGCCAGCAGCCCTTTTGCAGTGAACACTGAAGCTTTCTTT | CASSPFAVNTEAFF
TRBJ2-7 | TRBV4-1 | . | . | TGCGCCAGCAGCCAAGCCTGGGGGCTATACGAGCAGTACTTC | CASSQAWGLYEQYF
TRBJ2-4 | TRBV29-1 | TRBD1 | few | TGCAGCGCCGCGACGGACAGGGCGCACATTCAGTACTTC | CSAATDRAHIQYF
TRBJ1-1 | TRBV12-3/TRBV12-4 | . | many | TGTGCCAGCAGTCTGAGTCTAGGGGACACTGAAGCTTTCTTT | CASSLSLGDTEAFF
TRBJ1-4 | TRBV6-2/TRBV6-3 | TRBD1 | few | TGTGCCAGCCGCGGGGACAGGCCTGTTGCAACTAATGAAAAACTGTTTTTT | CASRGDRPVATNEKLFF
TRBJ1-3 | TRBV18 | . | . | TGTGCCAGCTCACCCGACGGAGACACCATATATTTT | CASSPDGDTIYF
TRBJ1-2 | TRBV7-6 | . | many | TGTGCCAGCAGCTCGGGGGTTGTTGGGGGAAGATATGGCTACACCTTC | CASSSGVVGGRYGYTF
TRBJ2-6 | TRBV6-6 | TRBD1 | . | TGTGCCATTACCGGGACAGGGGGCTCTGGGGCCAACGTCCTGACTTTC | CAITGTGGSGANVLTF
TRBJ2-7 | TRBV19 | . | . | TGTGCCAGCTCCACCCGGGTCGCTATCTACGAGCAGTACTTC | CASSTRVAIYEQYF
TRBJ2-1 | TRBV6-6 | TRBD2 | many | TGTGCCAGCAGTTACTTAGGACTAGCGGGGGTTTACAATGAGCAGTTCTTC | CASSYLGLAGVYNEQFF
TRBJ2-1 | TRBV11-3 | TRBD2 | . | TGTGCCAGCAGCTACGAGACTAGCGGGAGGGCCCTGCGGGGGAATGAGCAGTTCTTC | CASSYETSGRALRGNEQFF
TRBJ1-2 | TRBV7-2 | . | many | TGTGCCAGCAGCTTAGAAAGTCTCCGGGGCTACACCTTC | CASSLESLRGYTF
TRBJ2-1 | TRBV7-7 | TRBD2 | few | TGTGCTAGCAGCATCCGACTAGCGGCTGAGCAGTTCTTC | CASSIRLAAEQFF
TRBJ1-2 | TRBV7-2 | TRBD1 | few | TGTGCCAGCAGCTTAGGTTCCCGGGACAGCGCTAACTATGGCTACACCTTC | CASSLGSRDSANYGYTF
TRBJ2-4 | TRBV11-2 | TRBD2 | . | TGTGCCAGCAGCTTATATGTGGCTGGGACTAGCGGTGAACTAGCCAAAAACATTCAGTACTTC | CASSLYVAGTSGELAKNIQYF
TRBJ2-1 | TRBV11-2 | . | . | TGTGCCAGCAGCTTAGTGAGGAGCATTGAGCAGTTCTTC | CASSLVRSIEQFF
TRBJ2-2 | TRBV4-1 | . | few | TGCGCCAGCAGCCAAGCGCCGGTCAGGAGGAACACCGGGGAGCTGTTTTTT | CASSQAPVRRNTGELFF
TRBJ2-2 | TRBV10-3 | . | . | TGTGCCATCAGTGAGACTAACAGGGGGGAGCTGTTTTTT | CAISETNRGELFF
TRBJ2-3 | TRBV18 | . | . | TGTGCCAGCTCACCGGGTATAATCCCAGGGAATCCGTATTTT | CASSPGIIPGNPYF
TRBJ1-2 | TRBV19 | . | . | TGTGCCAGTAGTATAGATGGGTCTTTTGGCTACACCTTC | CASSIDGSFGYTF
TRBJ2-3 | TRBV11-2 | . | . | TGTGCCAGCAGCTTAGCCGCGACTATACAGGGTGGTGGCACAGATACGCAGTATTTT | CASSLAATIQGGGTDTQYF
TRBJ1-4 | TRBV6-6 | TRBD1 | . | TGTGCCAGCGACGAGACAGGGGATGGAAAACTGTTTTTT | CASDETGDGKLFF
TRBJ1-6 | TRBV20-1 | . | few | TGCAGTGCCGAGCCCCAGGTTGCCAAGAAACCCCTCCACTTT | CSAEPQVAKKPLHF
TRBJ2-2 | TRBV12-3/TRBV12-4 | TRBD1 | . | TGTGCCAGCAGCTTGTCAGGGGGCTCGGGGGAGCTGTTTTTT | CASSLSGGSGELFF
TRBJ1-6 | TRBV14 | . | few | TGTGCCAGCAGCCCTACCGGGACACAGCTTTATAATTCACCCCTCCACTTT | CASSPTGTQLYNSPLHF
TRBJ1-5 | TRBV28 | . | . | TGTGCCAGCAGTTTGGGGCAGGGGACCCAGCCCCAGCATTTT | CASSLGQGTQPQHF
TRBJ2-1 | TRBV6-1 | . | few | TGTGCCAGCAGTGTCAGGGGTGGCAATGAGCAGTTCTTC | CASSVRGGNEQFF
TRBJ1-2 | TRBV5-6 | . | . | TGTGCCAGCAGCTTGGACCCCACAGGGAACTATGGCTACACCTTC | CASSLDPTGNYGYTF
TRBJ1-5 | TRBV28 | . | . | TGTGCCAGCAGTTTTGGGCAGCGAACTGCGGGCAATCAGCCCCAGCATTTT | CASSFGQRTAGNQPQHF
TRBJ2-2 | TRBV7-6 | TRBD1 | . | TGTGCCAGCAGCCTAGGGACAGGGATGACCGGTGAGCTGTTTTTT | CASSLGTGMTGELFF